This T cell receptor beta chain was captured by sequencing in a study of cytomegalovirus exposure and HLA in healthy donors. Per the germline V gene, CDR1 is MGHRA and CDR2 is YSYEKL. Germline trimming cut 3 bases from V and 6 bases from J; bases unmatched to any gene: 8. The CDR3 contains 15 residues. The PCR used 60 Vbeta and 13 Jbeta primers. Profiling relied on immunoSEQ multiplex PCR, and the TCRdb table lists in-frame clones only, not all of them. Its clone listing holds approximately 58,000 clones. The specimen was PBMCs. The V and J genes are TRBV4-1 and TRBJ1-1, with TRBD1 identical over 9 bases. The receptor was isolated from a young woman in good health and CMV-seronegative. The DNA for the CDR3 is TGCGCCAGCAGCCAGAGACCGGGACAGGGCGCTGAAGCTTTCTTT. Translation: CASSQRPGQGAEAFF.